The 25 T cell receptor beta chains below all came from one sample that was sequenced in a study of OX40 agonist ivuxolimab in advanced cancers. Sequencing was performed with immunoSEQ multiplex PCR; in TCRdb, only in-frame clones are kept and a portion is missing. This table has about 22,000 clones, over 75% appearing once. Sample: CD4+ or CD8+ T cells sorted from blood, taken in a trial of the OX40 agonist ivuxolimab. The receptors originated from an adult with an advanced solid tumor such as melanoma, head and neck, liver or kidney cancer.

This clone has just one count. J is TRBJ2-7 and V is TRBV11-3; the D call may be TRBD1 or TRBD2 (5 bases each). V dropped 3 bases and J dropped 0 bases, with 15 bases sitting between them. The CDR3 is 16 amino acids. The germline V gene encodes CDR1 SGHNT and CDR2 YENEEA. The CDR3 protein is CASSLGDASSSYEQYF. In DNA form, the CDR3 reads TGTGCCAGCAGCTTGGGGGACGCCTCAAGCTCCTACGAGCAGTACTTC.

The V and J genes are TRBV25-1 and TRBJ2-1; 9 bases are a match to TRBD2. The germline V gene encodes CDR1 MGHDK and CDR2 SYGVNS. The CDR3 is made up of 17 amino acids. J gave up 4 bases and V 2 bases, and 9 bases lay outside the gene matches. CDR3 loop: CASSEVTASGTYNEQFF. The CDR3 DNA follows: TGTGCCAGCAGTGAAGTTACGGCTAGCGGGACATACAATGAGCAGTTCTTC. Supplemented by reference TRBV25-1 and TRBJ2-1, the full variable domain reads EADIYQTPRYLVIGTGKKITLECSQTMGHDKMYWYQQDPGMELHLIHYSYGVNSTEKGDLSSESTVSRIRTEHFPLTLESARPSHTSQYLCASSEVTASGTYNEQFFGPGTRLTVL.

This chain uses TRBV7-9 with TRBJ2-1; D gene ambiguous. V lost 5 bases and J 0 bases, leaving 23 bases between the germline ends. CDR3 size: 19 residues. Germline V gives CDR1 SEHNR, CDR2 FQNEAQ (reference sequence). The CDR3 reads CASSPTATANPSSYNEQFF. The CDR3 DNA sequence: TGTGCCAGCAGCCCTACCGCTACTGCGAATCCGAGCTCCTACAATGAGCAGTTCTTC.

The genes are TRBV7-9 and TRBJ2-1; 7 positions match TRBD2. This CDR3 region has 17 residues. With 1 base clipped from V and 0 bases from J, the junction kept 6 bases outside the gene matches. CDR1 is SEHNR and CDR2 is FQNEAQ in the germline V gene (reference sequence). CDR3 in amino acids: CASSLVGLVNSYNEQFF. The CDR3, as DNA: TGTGCCAGCAGCTTAGTAGGACTAGTGAACTCCTACAATGAGCAGTTCTTC.

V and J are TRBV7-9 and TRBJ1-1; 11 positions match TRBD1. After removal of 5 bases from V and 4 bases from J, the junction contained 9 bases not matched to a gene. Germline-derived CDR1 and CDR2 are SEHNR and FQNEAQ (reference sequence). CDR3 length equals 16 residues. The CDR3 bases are TGTGCCAGCAGCCCCGGGACAGGGGGGTATGGCACTGAAGCTTTCTTT. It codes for CASSPGTGGYGTEAFF.

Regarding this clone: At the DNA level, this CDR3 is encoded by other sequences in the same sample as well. The CDR3 nucleotides are TGTGCCAGCAGTTACTCAGCGGTGGGAGAGACCCAGTACTTC. This encodes CASSYSAVGETQYF. The chain couples TRBV6-5 to TRBJ2-5; possible D gene TRBD2, 5 bases. The CDR3 is 14 residues long. Trimming removed 0 bases at V and 4 bases at J, with 9 bases between. CDR1 and CDR2 (germline): MNHEY, SVGAGI.

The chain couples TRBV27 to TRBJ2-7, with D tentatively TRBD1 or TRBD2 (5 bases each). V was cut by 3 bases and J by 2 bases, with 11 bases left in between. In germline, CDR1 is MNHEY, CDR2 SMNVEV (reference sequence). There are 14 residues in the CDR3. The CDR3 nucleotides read TGTGCCAGCAGTTTGAAACAGGAGGCCTACGAGCAGTACTTC. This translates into CASSLKQEAYEQYF.

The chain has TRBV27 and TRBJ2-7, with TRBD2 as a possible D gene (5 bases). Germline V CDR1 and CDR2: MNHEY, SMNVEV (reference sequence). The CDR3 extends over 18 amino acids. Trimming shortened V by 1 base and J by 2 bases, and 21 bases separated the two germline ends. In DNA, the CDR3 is TGTGCCAGCAGTTTATATAGTGCGTGGGCTAGCAGCCCCTACGAGCAGTACTTC. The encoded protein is CASSLYSAWASSPYEQYF.

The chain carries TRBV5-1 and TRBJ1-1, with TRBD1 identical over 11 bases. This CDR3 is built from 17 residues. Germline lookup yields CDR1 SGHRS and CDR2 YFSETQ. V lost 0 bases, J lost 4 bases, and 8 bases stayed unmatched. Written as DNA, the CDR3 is TGCGCCAGCAGCTTGGGTATAAGGACAGGGGGCCGCACTGAAGCTTTCTTT. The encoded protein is CASSLGIRTGGRTEAFF.

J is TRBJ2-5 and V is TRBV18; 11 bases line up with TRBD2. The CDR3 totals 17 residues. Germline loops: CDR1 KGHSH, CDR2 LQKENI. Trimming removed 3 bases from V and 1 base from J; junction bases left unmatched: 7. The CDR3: CASSPNEGLAAQETQYF. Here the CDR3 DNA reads TGTGCCAGCTCACCCAACGAGGGACTAGCGGCCCAAGAGACCCAGTACTTC. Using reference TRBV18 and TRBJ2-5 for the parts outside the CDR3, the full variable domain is NAGVMQNPRHLVRRRGQEARLRCSPMKGHSHVYWYRQLPEEGLKFMVYLQKENIIDESGMPKERFSAEFPKEGPSILRIQQVVRGDSAAYFCASSPNEGLAAQETQYFGPGTRLLVL.

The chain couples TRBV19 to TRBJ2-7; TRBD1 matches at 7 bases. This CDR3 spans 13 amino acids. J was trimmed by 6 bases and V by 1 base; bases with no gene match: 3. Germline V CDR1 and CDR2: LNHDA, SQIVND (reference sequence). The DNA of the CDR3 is TGTGCCAGTAGTATAGTGCAGGGGGTCGAGCAGTACTTC. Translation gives CASSIVQGVEQYF.

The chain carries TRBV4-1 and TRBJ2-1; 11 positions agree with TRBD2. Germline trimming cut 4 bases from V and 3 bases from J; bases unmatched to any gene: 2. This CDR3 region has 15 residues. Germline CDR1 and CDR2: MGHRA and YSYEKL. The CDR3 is CASSLTSGSYNEQFF. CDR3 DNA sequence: TGCGCCAGCAGCCTTACTAGCGGGAGCTACAATGAGCAGTTCTTC.

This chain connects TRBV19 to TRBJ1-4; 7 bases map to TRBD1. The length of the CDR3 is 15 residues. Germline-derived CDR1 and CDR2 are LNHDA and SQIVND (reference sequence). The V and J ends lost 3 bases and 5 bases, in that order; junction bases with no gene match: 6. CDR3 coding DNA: TGTGCCAGTAGTATGAGGGACAGCCAGAATGAAAAACTGTTTTTT. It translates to CASSMRDSQNEKLFF.

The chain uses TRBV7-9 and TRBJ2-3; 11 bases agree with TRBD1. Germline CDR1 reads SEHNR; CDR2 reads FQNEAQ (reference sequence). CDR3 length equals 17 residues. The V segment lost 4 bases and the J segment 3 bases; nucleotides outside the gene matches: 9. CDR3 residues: CASSSEPGTGGTDTQYF. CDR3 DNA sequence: TGTGCCAGCAGCTCTGAACCCGGGACAGGGGGAACAGATACGCAGTATTTT. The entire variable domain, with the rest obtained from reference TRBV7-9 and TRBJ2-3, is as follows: DTGVSQNPRHKITKRGQNVTFRCDPISEHNRLYWYRQTLGQGPEFLTYFQNEAQLEKSRLLSDRFSAERPKGSFSTLEIQRTEQGDSAMYLCASSSEPGTGGTDTQYFGPGTRLTVL.

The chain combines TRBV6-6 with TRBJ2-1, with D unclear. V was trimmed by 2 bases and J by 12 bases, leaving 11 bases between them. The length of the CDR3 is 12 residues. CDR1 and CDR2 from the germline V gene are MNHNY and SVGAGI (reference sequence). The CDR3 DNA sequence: TGTGCCAGCAGTTACCCGCTGCCCGGGCAGTTCTTC. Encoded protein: CASSYPLPGQFF.

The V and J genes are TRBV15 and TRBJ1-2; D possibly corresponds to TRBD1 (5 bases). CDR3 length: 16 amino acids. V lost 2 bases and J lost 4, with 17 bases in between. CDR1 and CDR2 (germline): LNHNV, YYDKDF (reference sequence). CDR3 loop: CATSRTKTARSYGYTF. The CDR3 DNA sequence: TGTGCCACCAGCAGAACCAAGACAGCCCGCTCCTATGGCTACACCTTC.

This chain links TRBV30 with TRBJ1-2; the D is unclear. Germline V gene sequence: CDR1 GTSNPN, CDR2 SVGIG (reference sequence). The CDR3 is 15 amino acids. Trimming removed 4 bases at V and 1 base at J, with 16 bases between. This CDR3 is CAWTLGLPVNYGYTF. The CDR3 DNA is TGTGCCTGGACCCTAGGGCTACCGGTTAACTATGGCTACACCTTC. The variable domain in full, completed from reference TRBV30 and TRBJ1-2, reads SQTIHQWPATLVQPVGSPLSLECTVEGTSNPNLYWYRQAAGRGLQLLFYSVGIGQISSEVPQNLSASRPQDRQFILSSKKLLLSDSGFYLCAWTLGLPVNYGYTFGSGTRLTVV.

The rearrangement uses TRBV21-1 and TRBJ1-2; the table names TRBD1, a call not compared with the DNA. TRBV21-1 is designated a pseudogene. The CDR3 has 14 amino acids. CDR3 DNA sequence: TGTGCCAGCAGCAAATTTCGGGGACAGTATGGCTACACCTTC. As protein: CASSKFRGQYGYTF.

DNA for the CDR3: TGTGCCAGCAGTTTATTCCCGACTAGCGGGTTACAAGAGACCCAGTACTTC. Protein product: CASSLFPTSGLQETQYF. The chain has TRBV28 and TRBJ2-5, with TRBD2 identical over 10 bases. The CDR3 is 17 residues long. Germline V lookup: CDR1 MDHEN, CDR2 SYDVKM. V lost 1 base, J lost 2 bases, and 7 bases stayed unmatched.

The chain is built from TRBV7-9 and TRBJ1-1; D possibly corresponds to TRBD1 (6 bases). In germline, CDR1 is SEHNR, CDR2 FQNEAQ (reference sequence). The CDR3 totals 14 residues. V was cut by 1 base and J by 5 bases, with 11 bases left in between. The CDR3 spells CASSLEGVGTEAFF. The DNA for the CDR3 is TGTGCCAGCAGCTTAGAGGGGGTAGGGACTGAAGCTTTCTTT.

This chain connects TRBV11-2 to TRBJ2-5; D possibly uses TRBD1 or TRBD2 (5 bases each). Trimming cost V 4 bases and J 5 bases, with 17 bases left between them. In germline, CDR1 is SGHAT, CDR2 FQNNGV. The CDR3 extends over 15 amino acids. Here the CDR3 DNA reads TGTGCCAGCAGCTCAACCGGGACGAAGGGGGAGACCCAGTACTTC. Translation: CASSSTGTKGETQYF.

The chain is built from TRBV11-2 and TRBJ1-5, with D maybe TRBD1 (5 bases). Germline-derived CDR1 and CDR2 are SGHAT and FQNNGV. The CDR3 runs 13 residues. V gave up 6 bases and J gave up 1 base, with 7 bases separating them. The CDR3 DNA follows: TGTGCCAGCAGTCCAGGGAGCAATCAGCCCCAGCATTTT. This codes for CASSPGSNQPQHF.

Written as DNA, the CDR3 is TGCGCCAGCAGCCAAGAAGTGGCGGGAGTTACCGGGGAGCTGTTTTTT. Residues: CASSQEVAGVTGELFF. The chain recombines TRBV4-3 with TRBJ2-2, with 7 positions matching TRBD2. Per the germline V gene, CDR1 is LGHNA and CDR2 is YSLEER. V lost 0 bases and J lost 5; bases outside the gene matches: 6. The CDR3 is 16 amino acids.

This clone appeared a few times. CDR3: CASSDSAGGPGELFF. The CDR3 coding sequence is TGTGCCAGCAGTGACTCGGCGGGAGGGCCGGGGGAGCTGTTTTTT. The chain carries TRBV6-4 and TRBJ2-2; 9 bases fit TRBD2. Germline lookup yields CDR1 MRHNA and CDR2 SNTAGT. The CDR3 runs 15 residues. V gave up 0 bases and J gave up 8 bases; unmatched junction bases: 4.

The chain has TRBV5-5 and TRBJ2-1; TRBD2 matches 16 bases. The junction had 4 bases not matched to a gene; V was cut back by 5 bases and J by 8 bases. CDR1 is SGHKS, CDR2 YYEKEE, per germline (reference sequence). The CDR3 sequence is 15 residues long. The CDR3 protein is CASRRGLAGGDEQFF. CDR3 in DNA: TGTGCCAGCAGGAGGGGACTAGCGGGAGGGGATGAGCAGTTCTTC.